This TCR beta chain was retrieved from a study of preoperative IRX-2 immunotherapy in early breast cancer. Assay used: immunoSEQ multiplex PCR; TCRdb lists only in-frame clones, some missing. Of 6,400 or so clones listed, 70% to 75% are singletons. The ends were cut back, 5 bases at V and 11 bases at J, with 25 bases in the middle. CDR3 length: 16 residues. In germline, CDR1 is MNHGY, CDR2 SAAAGT. Stated treatment: preoperative locoregional IRX-2 cytokine immunotherapy. Patients received preoperative, locoregional IRX-2 cytokine immunotherapy in a phase Ib study. The V and J genes are TRBV6-8 and TRBJ1-3; D possibly corresponds to TRBD1 (6 bases). The sample was tumor tissue, taken before IRX-2 immunotherapy. The sequence was collected from a human donor with breast cancer. The CDR3 is CASSDAFAGGDFSIYF. CDR3 bases: TGTGCCAGCAGTGATGCCTTCGCGGGGGGCGACTTCTCCATATATTTT.